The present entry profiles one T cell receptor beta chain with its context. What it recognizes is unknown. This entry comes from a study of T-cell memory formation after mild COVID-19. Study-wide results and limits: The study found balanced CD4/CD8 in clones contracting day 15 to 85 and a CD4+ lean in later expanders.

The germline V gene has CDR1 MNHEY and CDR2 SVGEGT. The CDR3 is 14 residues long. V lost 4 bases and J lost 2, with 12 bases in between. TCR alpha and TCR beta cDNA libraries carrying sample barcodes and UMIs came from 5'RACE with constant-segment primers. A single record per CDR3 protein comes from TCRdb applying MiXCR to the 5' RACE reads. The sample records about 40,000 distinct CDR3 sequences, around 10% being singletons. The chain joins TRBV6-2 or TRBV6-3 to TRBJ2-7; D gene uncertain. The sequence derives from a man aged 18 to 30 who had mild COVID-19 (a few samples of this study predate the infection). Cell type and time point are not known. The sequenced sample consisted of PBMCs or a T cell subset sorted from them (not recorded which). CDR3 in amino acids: CASSSRTDPYEQYF. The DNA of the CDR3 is TGTGCCAGCAGTTCCCGGACGGACCCCTACGAGCAGTACTTC.